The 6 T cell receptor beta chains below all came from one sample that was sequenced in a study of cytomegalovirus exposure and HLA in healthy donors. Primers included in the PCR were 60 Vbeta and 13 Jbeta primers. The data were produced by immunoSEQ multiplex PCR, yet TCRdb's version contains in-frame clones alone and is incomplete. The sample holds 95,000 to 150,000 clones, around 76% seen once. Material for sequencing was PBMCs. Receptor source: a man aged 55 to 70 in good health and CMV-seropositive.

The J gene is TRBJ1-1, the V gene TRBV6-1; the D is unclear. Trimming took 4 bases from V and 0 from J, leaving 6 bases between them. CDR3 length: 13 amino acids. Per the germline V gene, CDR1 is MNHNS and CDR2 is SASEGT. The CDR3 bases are TGTGCCAGCAGTGCGGGTATGAACACTGAAGCTTTCTTT. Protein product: CASSAGMNTEAFF.

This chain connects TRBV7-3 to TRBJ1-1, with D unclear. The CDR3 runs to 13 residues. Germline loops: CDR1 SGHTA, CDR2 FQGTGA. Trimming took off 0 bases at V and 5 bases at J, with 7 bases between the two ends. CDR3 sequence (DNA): TGTGCCAGCAGCTTAACGTATAGAACTGAAGCTTTCTTT. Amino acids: CASSLTYRTEAFF.

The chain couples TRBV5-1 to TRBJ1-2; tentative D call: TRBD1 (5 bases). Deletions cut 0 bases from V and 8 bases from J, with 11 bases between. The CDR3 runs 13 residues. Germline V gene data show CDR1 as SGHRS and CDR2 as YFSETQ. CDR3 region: CASSLDAGGGYTF. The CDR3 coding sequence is TGCGCCAGCAGCTTGGACGCTGGGGGGGGCTACACCTTC.

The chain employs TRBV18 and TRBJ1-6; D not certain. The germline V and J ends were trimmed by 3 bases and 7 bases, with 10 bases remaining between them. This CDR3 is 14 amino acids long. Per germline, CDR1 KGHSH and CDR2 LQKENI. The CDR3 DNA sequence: TGTGCCAGCTCACCCGACACTCAGAATTCACCCCTCCACTTT. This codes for CASSPDTQNSPLHF.

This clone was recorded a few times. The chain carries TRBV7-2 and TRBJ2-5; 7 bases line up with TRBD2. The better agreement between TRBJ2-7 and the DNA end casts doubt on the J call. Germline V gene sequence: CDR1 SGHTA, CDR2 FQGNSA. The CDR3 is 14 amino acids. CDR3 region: CASSLRLADYEQYF. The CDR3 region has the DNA TGTGCCAGCAGCTTACGACTAGCTGACTACGAGCAGTACTTC.

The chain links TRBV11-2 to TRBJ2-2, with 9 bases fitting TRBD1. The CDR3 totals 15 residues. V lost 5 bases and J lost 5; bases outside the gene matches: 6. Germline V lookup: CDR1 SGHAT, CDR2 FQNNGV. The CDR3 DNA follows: TGTGCCAGCAGCGCCACCGGGACAGGGACCGGGGAGCTGTTTTTT. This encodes CASSATGTGTGELFF.